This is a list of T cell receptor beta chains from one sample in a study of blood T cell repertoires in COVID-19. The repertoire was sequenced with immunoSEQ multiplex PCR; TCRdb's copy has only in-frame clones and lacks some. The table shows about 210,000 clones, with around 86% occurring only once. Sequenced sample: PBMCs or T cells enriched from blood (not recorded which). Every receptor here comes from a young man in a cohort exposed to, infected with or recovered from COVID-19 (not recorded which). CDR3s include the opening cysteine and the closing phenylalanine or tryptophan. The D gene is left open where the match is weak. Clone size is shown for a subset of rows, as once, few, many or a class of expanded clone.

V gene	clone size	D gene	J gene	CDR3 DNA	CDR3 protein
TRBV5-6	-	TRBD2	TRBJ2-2	TGTGCCAGCAGCCTAGCGGGAGGGAAAAACACCGGGGAGCTGTTTTTT	CASSLAGGKNTGELFF
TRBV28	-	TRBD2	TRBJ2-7	TGTGCCAGCAGCTCAAGAATCGCGGGAGTGTACGAGCAGTACTTC	CASSSRIAGVYEQYF
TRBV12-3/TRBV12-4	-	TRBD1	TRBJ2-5	TGTGCCAGCAGTTTGGGGACAGGAGAGACCCAGTACTTC	CASSLGTGETQYF
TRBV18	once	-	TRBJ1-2	TGTGCCAGCTCACCAGAGATCGACTATGGCTACACCTTC	CASSPEIDYGYTF
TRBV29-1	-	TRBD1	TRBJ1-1	TGCAGCGTCCCGGACAGGGGGTACACTGAAGCTTTCTTT	CSVPDRGYTEAFF
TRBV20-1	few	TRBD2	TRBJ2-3	TGCAGTGCTAGTCCTAGCGGGTACACAGATACGCAGTATTTT	CSASPSGYTDTQYF
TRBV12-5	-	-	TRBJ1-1	TGTGCTAGTGGTTCTCGAACGATTAGGGGGAACACTGAAGCTTTCTTT	CASGSRTIRGNTEAFF
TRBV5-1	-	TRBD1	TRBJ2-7	TGCGCCAGCAGCCTAATCCCGGGACAGGCCTACGAGCAGTACTTC	CASSLIPGQAYEQYF
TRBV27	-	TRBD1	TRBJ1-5	TGTGCCAGCAGACGCGGGACAGGGGATCAGCCCCAGCATTTT	CASRRGTGDQPQHF
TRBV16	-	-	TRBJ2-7	TGTGCCAGCAGCCAATCTATAAACAGCTACGAGCAGTACTTC	CASSQSINSYEQYF
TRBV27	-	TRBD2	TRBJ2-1	TGTGCCAGCAGCGGGAGGGCCTTCGATGAGCAGTTCTTC	CASSGRAFDEQFF
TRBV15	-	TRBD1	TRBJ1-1	TGTGCCACCAGCATTCCGGGACAGACCTTAATGAACACTGAAGCTTTCTTT	CATSIPGQTLMNTEAFF
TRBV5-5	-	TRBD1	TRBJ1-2	TGTGCCAGCAGCTCGTTCCCGGGACAGGGGGCGCTTGGCTACACCTTC	CASSSFPGQGALGYTF
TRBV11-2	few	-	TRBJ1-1	TGTGCCAGCAGCCCCGGGTGGGTCGCTGAAGCTTTCTTT	CASSPGWVAEAFF
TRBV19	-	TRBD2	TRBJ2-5	TGTGCCAGTAGCAAGGGGGTAGCGGGAGCCCCGGGTAAAGAGACCCAGTACTTC	CASSKGVAGAPGKETQYF
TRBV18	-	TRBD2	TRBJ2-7	TGTGCCAGCTCACCAGCGGGAGTCCGCTACGAGCAGTACTTC	CASSPAGVRYEQYF
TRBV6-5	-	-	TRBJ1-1	TGTGCCAGCAGCGTAACGCGGGGCACTGAAGCTTTCTTT	CASSVTRGTEAFF
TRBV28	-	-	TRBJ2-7	TGTGCCAGCAGTTTCCCCCCCAGTTATGGCAGCTCCTACGAGCAGTACTTC	CASSFPPSYGSSYEQYF
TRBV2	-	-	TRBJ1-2	TGTGCCAGCACCGCGGAGGGAAACTATGGCTACACCTTC	CASTAEGNYGYTF
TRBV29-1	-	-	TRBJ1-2	TGCAGCGGAGCTAATATTAACTATGGCTACACCTTC	CSGANINYGYTF
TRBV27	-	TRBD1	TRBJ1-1	TGTGCCAGCAGTTTAGGGACAGGGCACACTGAAGCTTTCTTT	CASSLGTGHTEAFF
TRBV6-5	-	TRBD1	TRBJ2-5	TGTGCCAGCAGTAGGGGACAGGGGGAGACCCAGTACTTC	CASSRGQGETQYF
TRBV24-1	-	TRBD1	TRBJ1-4	TGTGCCACCAGTGATGGACAGGCTGAAAAACTGTTTTTT	CATSDGQAEKLFF
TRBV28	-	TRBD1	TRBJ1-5	TGTGCCAGCAGTTTACCCGGGACAGTTAGCAATCAGCCCCAGCATTTT	CASSLPGTVSNQPQHF
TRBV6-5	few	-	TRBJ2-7	TGTGCCAGCAGTTACTCGAGGCTGGTTTCCTACGAGCAGTACTTC	CASSYSRLVSYEQYF
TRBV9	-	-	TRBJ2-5	TGTGCCAGCAGCGTAGGCCCAGGGGAAAGGCAAGAGACCCAGTACTTC	CASSVGPGERQETQYF
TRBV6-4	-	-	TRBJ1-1	TGTGCCAGCAGGCTTAGGGGGATGAACACTGAAGCTTTCTTT	CASRLRGMNTEAFF
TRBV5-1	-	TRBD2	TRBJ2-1	TGCGCCAGCAGCTTGGCCGTGGGAGGGCAATTCAATGAGCAGTTCTTC	CASSLAVGGQFNEQFF
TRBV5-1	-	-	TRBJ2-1	TGCGCCAGCAGCTTGGTTGGCGGTTCCTACAATGAGCAGTTCTTC	CASSLVGGSYNEQFF
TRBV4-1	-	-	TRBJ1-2	TGCGCCAGCAGCCTCCAGGCTATTAACTATGGCTACACCTTC	CASSLQAINYGYTF
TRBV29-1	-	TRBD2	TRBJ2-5	TGCAGCGTTTACGCCCCGGGACTAGCGGGAGTAGAGACCCAGTACTTC	CSVYAPGLAGVETQYF
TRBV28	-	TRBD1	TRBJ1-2	TGTGCCAGCAGAGCACGAGGGACAGGGGGCGACTATGGCTACACCTTC	CASRARGTGGDYGYTF
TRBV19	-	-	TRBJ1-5	TGTGCTAGTGAGGTAGATAGCAATCAGCCCCAGCATTTT	CASEVDSNQPQHF
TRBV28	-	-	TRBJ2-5	TGTGCCAGCCATTCCCCCGGACTTGTGGAGACCCAGTACTTC	CASHSPGLVETQYF
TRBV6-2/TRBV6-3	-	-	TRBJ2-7	TGTGCCAGCAGTTACTCGGGAGAGTCATACGAGCAGTACTTC	CASSYSGESYEQYF
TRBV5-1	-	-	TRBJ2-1	TGCGCCAGCAGCTTTAATAGCCTCGGAAACAATGAGCAGTTCTTC	CASSFNSLGNNEQFF
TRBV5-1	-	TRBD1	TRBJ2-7	TGCGCCAGCAGACTCGGACAGGGGAGCTCCTACGAGCAGTACTTC	CASRLGQGSSYEQYF
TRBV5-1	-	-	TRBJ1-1	TGCGCCAGCAGGAGGGAACCGAACACTGAAGCTTTCTTT	CASRREPNTEAFF
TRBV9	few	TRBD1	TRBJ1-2	TGTGCCAGCAGCGCGCGGACAGGACTGAACTATGGCTACACCTTC	CASSARTGLNYGYTF
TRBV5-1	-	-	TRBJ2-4	TGCGCCAGCAGACGGGCGGCCGGGACACCGGCCAAAAACATTCAGTACTTC	CASRRAAGTPAKNIQYF
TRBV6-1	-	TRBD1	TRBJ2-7	TGTGCCAGCAGTGAATTGGGGACAGGGGTCTACGAGCAGTACTTC	CASSELGTGVYEQYF
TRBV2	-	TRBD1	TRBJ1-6	TGTGCCAGCCACCTGGACAGGTTCTATAATTCACCCCTCCACTTT	CASHLDRFYNSPLHF
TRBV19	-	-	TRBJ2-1	TGTGCCAGTAGTGTCGACTATAGCTCCTACAATGAGCAGTTCTTC	CASSVDYSSYNEQFF
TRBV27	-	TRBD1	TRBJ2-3	TGTGCCAGCAGCTGGACAGGGGTGGGCACAGATACGCAGTATTTT	CASSWTGVGTDTQYF
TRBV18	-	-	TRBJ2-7	TGTGCCAGCACAGTTCTTTCGACCTACGAGCAGTACTTC	CASTVLSTYEQYF